Described below is a single T cell receptor (beta chain) sequence and its context. CDR3 regions of TCR beta were amplified from RNA transcripts. An opening RT-PCR round employed HTBI primers and preceded a second-round multiplex PCR. TCRdb fed the multiplex PCR reads into MiXCR, producing one record per CDR3 protein. This sample yields 15,000 to 20,000 distinct CDR3 sequences, of which 46% are seen a single time; roughly 27% belongs to the top ten. The stable label applied to hyperthyroidism with no ophthalmopathy within 18 months of follow-up. Germline CDR1 and CDR2: SGHNT and YENEEA. V was shortened by 2 bases and J by 0 bases, with 7 bases between the two germline ends. The CDR3 has 14 amino acids. The sample comes from a study of Graves' ophthalmopathy and Graves' hyperthyroidism.

The sequence came from a woman aged 40-49 years with stable Graves' hyperthyroidism. Input material: peripheral blood. The V and J genes are TRBV11-3 and TRBJ2-5, with D maybe TRBD1 (5 bases). In DNA, the CDR3 is TGTGCCAGCAGCTTATCAGGGTACCAAGAGACCCAGTACTTC. It translates to CASSLSGYQETQYF.